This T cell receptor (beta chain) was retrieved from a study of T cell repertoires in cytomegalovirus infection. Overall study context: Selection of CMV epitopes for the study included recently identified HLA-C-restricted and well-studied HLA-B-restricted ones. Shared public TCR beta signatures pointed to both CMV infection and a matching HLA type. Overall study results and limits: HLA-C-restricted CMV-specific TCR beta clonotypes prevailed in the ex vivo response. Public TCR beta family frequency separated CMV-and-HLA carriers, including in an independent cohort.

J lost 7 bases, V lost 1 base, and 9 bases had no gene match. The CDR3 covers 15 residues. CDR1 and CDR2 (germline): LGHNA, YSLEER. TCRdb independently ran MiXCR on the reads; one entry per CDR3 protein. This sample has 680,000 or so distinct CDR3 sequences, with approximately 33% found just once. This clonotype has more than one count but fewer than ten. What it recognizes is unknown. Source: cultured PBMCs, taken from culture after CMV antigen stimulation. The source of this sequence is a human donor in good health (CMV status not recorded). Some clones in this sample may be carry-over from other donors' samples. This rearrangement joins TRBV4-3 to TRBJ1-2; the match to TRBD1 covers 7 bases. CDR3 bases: TGCGCCAGCAGCCAAGTGGTAACGACAGGGCTTGGCTACACCTTC. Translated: CASSQVVTTGLGYTF.